This T cell receptor beta chain was profiled in a study of blood T cell repertoires in COVID-19. Overall study: Material from acute and convalescent COVID-19 was sourced from the United States, Italy and Spain. Sample material is recorded as cDNA or gDNA derived from T cells, B-cell-depleted T cells, or PBMCs.

The V gene end was trimmed by 1 base and the J gene end by 8 bases; junction bases not matched to a gene: 8. CDR1 and CDR2 from the germline V gene are SGHAT and FQNNGV. The CDR3 has 15 amino acids. Sequencing was performed with immunoSEQ multiplex PCR; in TCRdb, only in-frame clones are kept and a portion is missing. Altogether fewer than 300,000 clones are present, approximately 90% being singletons, with the ten largest covering more than 0.95%. Adults between roughly 18 and 89 years of age took part from more than 20 US areas. Participant-given clinical history determined each cohort assignment. V and J are TRBV11-2 and TRBJ2-1; 7 bases fit TRBD2. Sample: PBMCs or T cells enriched from blood (not recorded which). The TCR originated in a woman aged 35 to 49 with acute COVID-19. The CDR3 is CASSLAGGGRDEQFF. As DNA, the CDR3 is TGTGCCAGCAGCTTAGCTGGGGGAGGGCGGGATGAGCAGTTCTTC.